The 29 T cell receptor beta chains listed next were all sequenced from one sample in a study of blood T cell repertoires in COVID-19. The data were produced by immunoSEQ multiplex PCR, yet TCRdb's version contains in-frame clones alone and is incomplete. The table lists around 40,000 clones, around nine tenths of them singletons. The specimen was peripheral blood. The receptors shown here come from a man in his fifties or sixties with active COVID-19.

This chain joins TRBV10-3 and TRBJ1-5; no definite D call. The CDR3 has 14 residues. The germline gives CDR1 ENHRY, CDR2 SYGVKD. The V end lost 4 bases, the J end lost 2 bases, and 9 bases lay between the germline ends. Written as DNA, the CDR3 is TGTGCCATCAGTGGGGCAGTCGGCAATCAGCCCCAGCATTTT. Its translation: CAISGAVGNQPQHF.

The chain combines TRBV28 with TRBJ1-1, with TRBD1 identical over 7 bases. V lost 4 bases to trimming and J lost 5 bases; unmatched junction nucleotides: 7. Germline values: CDR1 MDHEN, CDR2 SYDVKM. The CDR3 has 14 amino acids. DNA of the CDR3: TGTGCCAGCAGTTCCCTGACAGGGACTACTGAAGCTTTCTTT. Protein product: CASSSLTGTTEAFF.

The rearrangement joins TRBV9 to TRBJ1-3, with D unresolved. The CDR3 covers 15 residues. V was trimmed by 0 bases and J by 2 bases, leaving 9 bases between them. Looked up from germline, CDR1 is SGDLS and CDR2 is YYNGEE. CDR3 sequence: CASSVARSAGNTIYF. CDR3 DNA: TGTGCCAGCAGCGTAGCTAGGTCAGCTGGAAACACCATATATTTT.

This clone occurred once. The CDR3 loop reads CASSSGLAGGSSYNEQFF. CDR3 coding DNA: TGCGCCAGCAGCTCGGGACTAGCGGGAGGGAGCTCCTACAATGAGCAGTTCTTC. The chain uses TRBV5-1 and TRBJ2-1; 16 bases are shared with TRBD2. J gave up 0 bases and V 3 bases, and 3 bases lay outside the gene matches. The germline CDR1 and CDR2 sequences are SGHRS and YFSETQ. The CDR3 loop spans 18 amino acids.

The chain couples TRBV6-5 to TRBJ2-3; 8 nucleotides match TRBD2. This CDR3 comprises 15 residues. J was trimmed by 1 base and V by 5 bases; bases with no gene match: 5. Germline V CDR1 and CDR2: MNHEY, SVGAGI. The CDR3 loop is CASSNTAGGTDTQYF. As DNA, the CDR3 is TGTGCCAGCAGTAACACAGCGGGGGGCACAGATACGCAGTATTTT.

This rearrangement joins TRBV27 to TRBJ1-4, with D hard to call. Trimming took 5 bases from V and 7 from J, leaving 14 bases between them. Germline CDR1 MNHEY, CDR2 SMNVEV (reference sequence). This CDR3 has 14 amino acids. CDR3 bases: TGTGCCAGCAGTAGCACCACGGGGATTGAAAAACTGTTTTTT. It encodes CASSSTTGIEKLFF.

V usage is TRBV5-1 and J usage is TRBJ1-3; TRBD1 agrees at 7 bases. Per germline, CDR1 SGHRS and CDR2 YFSETQ. V was clipped by 4 bases and J by 2 bases; unmatched bases: 6. This CDR3 has 15 amino acids. The CDR3 is CASSLTDRAGNTIYF. The CDR3 nucleotides are TGCGCCAGCAGCCTTACAGACAGGGCTGGAAACACCATATATTTT.

This clone turned up a few times. The chain recombines TRBV14 with TRBJ1-3; no clear D gene. Germline V lookup: CDR1 SGHDN, CDR2 FVKESK. The CDR3 runs 15 residues. The germline V and J ends were trimmed by 2 bases and 0 bases, with 8 bases remaining between them. The CDR3 region is CASSQLEHSGNTIYF. CDR3 sequence (DNA): TGTGCCAGCAGCCAACTAGAACACTCTGGAAACACCATATATTTT.

This clone was observed once. The chain has TRBV28 and TRBJ2-5; 7 bases fit TRBD1. This CDR3 spans 15 amino acids. V dropped 6 bases and J dropped 5; count of bases not matched to a gene: 12. CDR1 MDHEN and CDR2 SYDVKM come from the germline V gene. This chain's CDR3 is CASRKGGEGRETQYF. DNA for the CDR3: TGTGCCAGCAGGAAAGGGGGCGAGGGAAGGGAGACCCAGTACTTC.

This rearrangement joins TRBV19 to TRBJ2-7, with TRBD1 matching 12 bases. Germline CDR1 reads LNHDA; CDR2 reads SQIVND (reference sequence). CDR3 length: 16 residues. V dropped 8 bases and J dropped 4; count of bases not matched to a gene: 12. The CDR3: CASSGGTGGSTYEQYF. As DNA, the CDR3 is TGTGCCAGTTCCGGGGGGACAGGGGGCTCCACTTACGAGCAGTACTTC.

CDR3 in DNA: TGTGCCAGCAGTTACGGAGACCCGAAGAACTATGGCTACACCTTC. It specifies CASSYGDPKNYGYTF. This chain links TRBV6-6 with TRBJ1-2, with D uncertain. CDR3 length: 15 amino acids. V lost 2 bases and J 2 bases, leaving 12 bases between the germline ends. Per germline, CDR1 MNHNY and CDR2 SVGAGI (reference sequence).

The chain carries TRBV5-8 and TRBJ1-1, with D possibly matching TRBD1 (6 bases). With 6 bases removed from V and 1 base from J, the gap between germline ends came to 16 bases. The CDR3 has 15 amino acids. In germline, CDR1 is SGHTS, CDR2 YDEGEE. CDR3 residues: CASTIGEGQNTEAFF. The CDR3 bases are TGTGCCAGCACCATAGGGGAGGGACAGAACACTGAAGCTTTCTTT.

The chain has TRBV7-2 and TRBJ2-1; D possibly corresponds to TRBD2 (5 bases). The germline V gene encodes CDR1 SGHTA and CDR2 FQGNSA. The CDR3 extends over 15 amino acids. V shed 2 bases and J shed 0 bases, with 8 bases lying between them. CDR3 nucleotide sequence: TGTGCCAGCAGCTTAATAGCGAGCTCCTACAATGAGCAGTTCTTC. Its protein is CASSLIASSYNEQFF.

The chain links TRBV7-9 to TRBJ2-1; TRBD2 aligns across 11 bases. This CDR3 has 15 amino acids. CDR1 is SEHNR, CDR2 FQNEAQ, per germline (reference sequence). The ends lost 2 bases at V and 10 bases at J; junction bases unmatched: 7. The CDR3 DNA follows: TGTGCCAGCAGCTTATTAGCGGGAGGGGGCTCAGAGCAGTTCTTC. This encodes CASSLLAGGGSEQFF.

This CDR3 reads CASSAPTSLPYNEQFF. In DNA form, the CDR3 reads TGTGCCAGCAGCGCCCCCACAAGTCTCCCCTACAATGAGCAGTTCTTC. This chain uses TRBV21-1 with TRBJ2-1; TRBD1, the table's D call, lacks a check against the DNA. TRBV21-1 is shown as a pseudogene. This CDR3 has 16 residues.

The rearrangement links TRBV15 to TRBJ2-1; D possibly corresponds to TRBD1 (5 bases). Germline CDR1 is LNHNV and CDR2 is YYDKDF (reference sequence). This CDR3 comprises 15 residues. The V gene lost 0 bases and the J gene lost 10 bases, with 16 bases spanning the gap. In DNA form, the CDR3 reads TGTGCCACCAGCAGAGATCGAGTGCAGGGCGAGGAGCAGTTCTTC. Protein product: CATSRDRVQGEEQFF.

The chain couples TRBV3-1 (or the pseudogene TRBV3-2) to TRBJ2-3; 8 nucleotides match TRBD2. Germline CDR1 LGHDT, CDR2 YNNKEL (reference sequence). The CDR3 spans 17 residues. Losses at the gene ends were 4 bases for V and 4 bases for J; bases not matched to a gene: 13. CDR3 region: CASSRAERGTRADTQYF. DNA of the CDR3: TGTGCCAGCAGCCGAGCTGAGCGTGGGACTAGAGCAGATACGCAGTATTTT.

The rearrangement joins TRBV24-1 to TRBJ2-3; TRBD1 matches at 7 bases. After removal of 3 bases from V and 0 bases from J, the junction contained 8 bases not matched to a gene. The CDR3 runs 17 residues. Germline CDR1 is KGHDR and CDR2 is SFDVKD. CDR3 region: CATSDPYTGASTDTQYF. The DNA of the CDR3 is TGTGCCACCAGTGATCCCTATACAGGGGCGAGCACAGATACGCAGTATTTT.

This clone was recorded once. The rearrangement links TRBV7-2 to TRBJ2-2; D may be TRBD1 (6 bases). CDR1 is SGHTA and CDR2 is FQGNSA in the germline V gene. V lost 2 bases to trimming and J lost 2 bases, with 12 bases between them. The CDR3 extends over 16 amino acids. As DNA, the CDR3 is TGTGCCAGCAGCTTATTTGGGGGCGGTAACACCGGGGAGCTGTTTTTT. Translated: CASSLFGGGNTGELFF. Full variable domain (outside the CDR3, taken from reference TRBV7-2 and TRBJ2-2): GAGVSQSPSNKVTEKGKDVELRCDPISGHTALYWYRQSLGQGLEFLIYFQGNSAPDKSGLPSDRFSAERTGGSVSTLTIQRTQQEDSAVYLCASSLFGGGNTGELFFGEGSRLTVL.

V is TRBV18 and J is TRBJ1-5; tentative D call: TRBD1 (5 bases). V lost 2 bases to trimming and J lost 3 bases, with 11 bases between them. The CDR3 consists of 15 residues. From germline, CDR1 is KGHSH and CDR2 LQKENI. The CDR3 is CASSPETGYNQPQHF. Here the CDR3 DNA reads TGTGCCAGCTCACCAGAAACAGGCTACAATCAGCCCCAGCATTTT.

The J gene is TRBJ2-2, the V gene TRBV7-2; D is perhaps TRBD2 (6 bases). The germline V gene encodes CDR1 SGHTA and CDR2 FQGNSA. CDR3 length equals 16 residues. V was shortened by 0 bases and J by 4 bases, with 12 bases between the two germline ends. The CDR3 coding sequence is TGTGCCAGCAGCTTAGCCCCGGGAGCGGTCACCGGGGAGCTGTTTTTT. It codes for CASSLAPGAVTGELFF.

The chain has TRBV19 and TRBJ2-7; TRBD2 agrees at 13 bases. Looked up from germline, CDR1 is LNHDA and CDR2 is SQIVND (reference sequence). Germline trimming cut 5 bases from V and 4 bases from J; bases unmatched to any gene: 5. The CDR3 covers 15 residues. For the CDR3, the DNA is TGTGCCAGTAGTCATGAGGGACTAGCGGGATACGAGCAGTACTTC. As protein: CASSHEGLAGYEQYF.

This clone was recorded once. For the CDR3, the DNA is TGTGCCAGCAGCTTAAATCCTAGGAGCACAGATACGCAGTATTTT. Translated, it gives CASSLNPRSTDTQYF. This chain connects TRBV7-2 to TRBJ2-3; D uncertain. Germline V gene sequence: CDR1 SGHTA, CDR2 FQGNSA. V was shortened by 2 bases and J by 0 bases, with 9 bases between the two germline ends. The CDR3 extends over 15 amino acids.

This chain uses TRBV15 with TRBJ2-7, with D hard to call. The CDR3 is 13 residues long. Germline assignment: CDR1 LNHNV and CDR2 YYDKDF (reference sequence). Trimming pared 3 bases from V and 4 bases from J, leaving 10 bases between. In DNA, the CDR3 is TGTGCCACCAGCAGTGGAAGAGCGTACGAGCAGTACTTC. The encoded protein is CATSSGRAYEQYF.

The rearrangement joins TRBV7-2 to TRBJ1-2; the D is unclear. V dropped 4 bases and J dropped 6 bases, with 9 bases sitting between them. Germline assignment: CDR1 SGHTA and CDR2 FQGNSA. The CDR3 consists of 12 residues. As DNA, the CDR3 is TGTGCCAGCAGCTCCGGACTTGATGGCTACACCTTC. It translates to CASSSGLDGYTF.

The chain joins TRBV7-3 to TRBJ2-1, with 8 bases lining up with TRBD2. The CDR3 covers 14 residues. V lost 5 bases, J lost 8 bases, and 8 bases stayed unmatched. The germline V gene has CDR1 SGHTA and CDR2 FQGTGA. CDR3 bases: TGTGCCAGCAGCCCGAGACTAGCGAGCGATGAGCAGTTCTTC. Protein product: CASSPRLASDEQFF. Drawing the rest from reference TRBV7-3 and TRBJ2-1, the complete variable domain is GAGVSQTPSNKVTEKGKYVELRCDPISGHTALYWYRQSLGQGPEFLIYFQGTGAADDSGLPNDRFFAVRPEGSVSTLKIQRTERGDSAVYLCASSPRLASDEQFFGPGTRLTVL.

The chain has TRBV15 and TRBJ2-5, with a weak D call TRBD1 (5 bases). Germline-derived CDR1 and CDR2 are LNHNV and YYDKDF (reference sequence). The CDR3 is 13 amino acids. The V gene lost 5 bases and the J gene lost 4 bases, with 11 bases spanning the gap. The CDR3 spells CATSGRVTETQYF. CDR3 sequence (DNA): TGTGCCACCAGCGGCAGGGTGACAGAGACCCAGTACTTC. Based on the CDR3 plus reference TRBV15 and TRBJ2-5, the full variable domain is DAMVIQNPRYQVTQFGKPVTLSCSQTLNHNVMYWYQQKSSQAPKLLFHYYDKDFNNEADTPDNFQSRRPNTSFCFLDIRSPGLGDTAMYLCATSGRVTETQYFGPGTRLLVL.

V is TRBV28 and J is TRBJ1-5, with unresolved D. This CDR3 contains 18 residues. Germline V gene data show CDR1 as MDHEN and CDR2 as SYDVKM. The germline V and J ends were trimmed by 2 bases and 2 bases, with 19 bases remaining between them. The CDR3 bases are TGTGCCAGCAGTTTAATGGGCAGGATTCTTTTTGGCAATCAGCCCCAGCATTTT. Residues: CASSLMGRILFGNQPQHF.

The rearrangement links TRBV9 to TRBJ1-2; 7 nucleotides align to TRBD1. Germline V CDR1 and CDR2: SGDLS, YYNGEE. This CDR3 is built from 14 residues. With 4 bases clipped from V and 0 bases from J, the junction kept 3 bases outside the gene matches. The CDR3 loop is CASSQTGTNYGYTF. Here the CDR3 DNA reads TGTGCCAGCAGCCAGACAGGGACTAACTATGGCTACACCTTC.